The following is a T cell receptor beta chain sequence with its context. Its antigen is unknown. The germline CDR1 and CDR2 sequences are LNHDA and SQIVND (reference sequence). Trimming pared 3 bases from V and 4 bases from J, leaving 13 bases between. The CDR3 length is 15 residues. The data belong to a study of cytomegalovirus exposure and HLA in healthy donors. PCR employed 60 Vbeta and 13 Jbeta primers. Method: immunoSEQ multiplex PCR; TCRdb's copy keeps in-frame clones and lacks some. The repertoire holds 150,000 to 180,000 clones, with over 75% as singletons. Study-wide points: Later, an analysis showed that TCR beta chains associated with HLA were more clonally expanded than others that were equally common. A later analysis revealed that TCR association rates differed between HLA loci, peaking at DRB1 and bottoming out at HLA-C. The study labeled 150 to 200 TCR beta chains cytomegalovirus-associated.

This receptor was taken from a woman in her 40s in good health and CMV-seropositive. Sequenced input: PBMCs. J is TRBJ1-5 and V is TRBV19; tentatively, D is TRBD1 (5 bases). The CDR3 nucleotides read TGTGCCAGTAGTATTTGGGCAGGGCCTAATCAGCCCCAGCATTTT. Translation: CASSIWAGPNQPQHF.